This is a list of T cell receptor beta chains from one sample in a study of cytomegalovirus exposure and HLA in healthy donors. Generated by immunoSEQ multiplex PCR, the TCRdb table keeps only in-frame clones and is missing some. The sample contains approximately 140,000 clones, roughly 79% of which appear only once. Sequencing was done on a sample of PBMCs. The source of these receptors is a woman in her forties or fifties in good health and CMV-seronegative. Both conserved end residues are part of each CDR3. The order of the fields is CDR3 DNA, CDR3 protein, clone size, V gene, J gene, D gene. D genes are given only for firm matches. Size is stated for part of the rows, as once, few or many counts, or as a class when the clone is expanded.

CDR3 DNA: TGTGCCAGTAAGCGGGAGGTAAATGCAGATACGCAGTATTTT
CDR3 protein: CASKREVNADTQYF
clone size: -
V gene: TRBV19
J gene: TRBJ2-3
D gene: TRBD2

CDR3 DNA: TGTGCCAGCAGCTTAGGACTAGCGCTTCGGAGAGATACGCAGTATTTT
CDR3 protein: CASSLGLALRRDTQYF
clone size: -
V gene: TRBV7-3
J gene: TRBJ2-3
D gene: TRBD2

CDR3 DNA: TGCGCCAGCAGCATGGCCTTATTGGGGGGTGAGCAGTTCTTC
CDR3 protein: CASSMALLGGEQFF
clone size: -
V gene: TRBV5-1
J gene: TRBJ2-1
D gene: -

CDR3 DNA: TGTGCCAGTAGTATAGGGCAGGGGGCTAATGGCAATCAGCCCCAGCATTTT
CDR3 protein: CASSIGQGANGNQPQHF
clone size: -
V gene: TRBV19
J gene: TRBJ1-5
D gene: TRBD1

CDR3 DNA: TGTGCCAGCAGTCCCCTAGCCCCCACAGATACGCAGTATTTT
CDR3 protein: CASSPLAPTDTQYF
clone size: once
V gene: TRBV28
J gene: TRBJ2-3
D gene: -

CDR3 DNA: TGCAGCGTTGATCAGGGCAGTATTTACGAGCAGTACTTC
CDR3 protein: CSVDQGSIYEQYF
clone size: -
V gene: TRBV29-1
J gene: TRBJ2-7
D gene: -

CDR3 DNA: TGTGCCAGCAGCCAACTAGCGGGAGGGGCCGGGGAGCTGTTTTTT
CDR3 protein: CASSQLAGGAGELFF
clone size: -
V gene: TRBV6-4
J gene: TRBJ2-2
D gene: TRBD2

CDR3 DNA: TGTGCCAGCAGCGTAGCTACGGGGGGTGGTTACACTGAAGCTTTCTTT
CDR3 protein: CASSVATGGGYTEAFF
clone size: -
V gene: TRBV9
J gene: TRBJ1-1
D gene: -

CDR3 DNA: TGCAGCGTAGGGGCATCCTACGAGCAGTACTTC
CDR3 protein: CSVGASYEQYF
clone size: -
V gene: TRBV29-1
J gene: TRBJ2-7
D gene: -

CDR3 DNA: TGTGCTAGTGCCATACCCAGGGGCTCCTACAATGAGCAGTTCTTC
CDR3 protein: CASAIPRGSYNEQFF
clone size: -
V gene: TRBV12-5
J gene: TRBJ2-1
D gene: -

CDR3 DNA: TGTGCCAGCAGCATAGACAGGGTACATCAGCCCCAGCATTTT
CDR3 protein: CASSIDRVHQPQHF
clone size: -
V gene: TRBV5-5
J gene: TRBJ1-5
D gene: TRBD1

CDR3 DNA: TGTGCCAGCAGTGACGCTAGCCTAGCCAAAAACATTCAGTACTTC
CDR3 protein: CASSDASLAKNIQYF
clone size: -
V gene: TRBV2
J gene: TRBJ2-4
D gene: -

CDR3 DNA: TGTGCCAGCAGCTCGGAGACTGACAGGGTCGCTAACTATGGCTACACCTTC
CDR3 protein: CASSSETDRVANYGYTF
clone size: -
V gene: TRBV5-4
J gene: TRBJ1-2
D gene: TRBD1

CDR3 DNA: TGTGCCTGGAGTGTTGGAGGGGTTGCAGATACGCAGTATTTT
CDR3 protein: CAWSVGGVADTQYF
clone size: -
V gene: TRBV30
J gene: TRBJ2-3
D gene: -

CDR3 DNA: TGCGCCAGCAGCCAAGAGATCGCTAGCGGGATTCGATCGGGCAATGAGCAGTTCTTC
CDR3 protein: CASSQEIASGIRSGNEQFF
clone size: -
V gene: TRBV4-3
J gene: TRBJ2-1
D gene: TRBD2

CDR3 DNA: TGTGCCAGCAGGGGGACAGGGGGCTACAATGAGCAGTTCTTC
CDR3 protein: CASRGTGGYNEQFF
clone size: -
V gene: TRBV6-6
J gene: TRBJ2-1
D gene: TRBD1

CDR3 DNA: TGTGCCAGCAGCTGGACAGTCGGCTACACCTTC
CDR3 protein: CASSWTVGYTF
clone size: -
V gene: TRBV5-8
J gene: TRBJ1-2
D gene: -

CDR3 DNA: TGTGCCAGCAGTGAAGTGGGCAGCACTAACTATGGCTACACCTTC
CDR3 protein: CASSEVGSTNYGYTF
clone size: -
V gene: TRBV2
J gene: TRBJ1-2
D gene: -

CDR3 DNA: TGTGCCAGCAGCTTAGCGGGGCCCCCGGCCGGGGAGCTGTTTTTT
CDR3 protein: CASSLAGPPAGELFF
clone size: -
V gene: TRBV7-6
J gene: TRBJ2-2
D gene: -

CDR3 DNA: TGTGCCAGCACGAAGGGGGTGAATCAGCCCCAGCATTTT
CDR3 protein: CASTKGVNQPQHF
clone size: -
V gene: TRBV28
J gene: TRBJ1-5
D gene: -

CDR3 DNA: TGTGCCAGCAGTTCCCAGGGCCTGAACACTGAAGCTTTCTTT
CDR3 protein: CASSSQGLNTEAFF
clone size: -
V gene: TRBV6-1
J gene: TRBJ1-1
D gene: -

CDR3 DNA: TGTGCCAGCAGTTATGGCGGGAGCTCTGGGGCCAACGTCCTGACTTTC
CDR3 protein: CASSYGGSSGANVLTF
clone size: -
V gene: TRBV6-5
J gene: TRBJ2-6
D gene: TRBD2

CDR3 DNA: TGTGCCAGTAGTTCTCTTATGGACAGGGGAAATCAGCCCCAGCATTTT
CDR3 protein: CASSSLMDRGNQPQHF
clone size: -
V gene: TRBV19
J gene: TRBJ1-5
D gene: TRBD1

CDR3 DNA: TGTGCCAGCAGACCCCAGCTCGGGGGGCTCACTGAAGCTTTCTTT
CDR3 protein: CASRPQLGGLTEAFF
clone size: once
V gene: TRBV27
J gene: TRBJ1-1
D gene: -

CDR3 DNA: TGTGCCAGCAGCCAAGGTCAGGGGGAGGCCTACGAGCAGTACTTC
CDR3 protein: CASSQGQGEAYEQYF
clone size: -
V gene: TRBV4-2
J gene: TRBJ2-7
D gene: -

CDR3 DNA: TGTGCCAGCAGCTTGTTGGTCCAAGGAGGTGGTTATGGCTACACCTTC
CDR3 protein: CASSLLVQGGGYGYTF
clone size: -
V gene: TRBV7-8
J gene: TRBJ1-2
D gene: -

CDR3 DNA: TGTGCCACCAGCAGAGGGGAGAATAGCAATCAGCCCCAGCATTTT
CDR3 protein: CATSRGENSNQPQHF
clone size: few
V gene: TRBV15
J gene: TRBJ1-5
D gene: -

CDR3 DNA: TGTGCCAGCTCACCTACTGAGGCCGGGGAGCTGTTTTTT
CDR3 protein: CASSPTEAGELFF
clone size: few
V gene: TRBV18
J gene: TRBJ2-2
D gene: -

CDR3 DNA: TGTGCCAGCAGTGAAGAGTGGGGCTGGGGCACTGAAGCTTTCTTT
CDR3 protein: CASSEEWGWGTEAFF
clone size: -
V gene: TRBV25-1
J gene: TRBJ1-1
D gene: -

CDR3 DNA: TGCGCCAGCAGCCAGGAGACAGGTGGAGGCACAGATACGCAGTATTTT
CDR3 protein: CASSQETGGGTDTQYF
clone size: -
V gene: TRBV4-3
J gene: TRBJ2-3
D gene: -

CDR3 DNA: TGTGCCAGCAGCTTCATTCCCGGTTCAGGGGACTATGGCTACACCTTC
CDR3 protein: CASSFIPGSGDYGYTF
clone size: -
V gene: TRBV5-8
J gene: TRBJ1-2
D gene: -